What follows are 16 T cell receptor beta chains derived from one specimen sequenced in a study of T cells after yellow fever vaccination. In TCRdb, the 5' RACE reads were re-called with MiXCR into one record per CDR3 protein. The sample records some 500,000 distinct CDR3 sequences, roughly 13% being singletons. This material consisted of PBMCs, taken on the day of the yellow fever booster vaccination. The receptor set was obtained from a man aged 25-40 years who received the YFV17D yellow fever vaccine.

This rearrangement joins TRBV10-2 to TRBJ2-7, with D tentatively TRBD1 (7 bases). CDR3 length: 16 amino acids. Germline values: CDR1 WSHSY, CDR2 SAAADI. The germline V and J ends were trimmed by 0 bases and 5 bases, with 17 bases remaining between them. CDR3 sequence: CASSESTGRLSHEQYF. DNA of the CDR3: TGCGCCAGCAGTGAGTCGACAGGGAGGCTGTCCCACGAGCAGTACTTC.

This clonotype was counted between two and nine times. The chain uses TRBV6-2 or TRBV6-3 and TRBJ2-7; D is undetermined. The CDR3 runs to 12 residues. V dropped 6 bases and J dropped 1 base, with 7 bases sitting between them. Germline lookup yields CDR1 MNHEY and CDR2 SVGEGT. CDR3 amino acids: CASRDWSYEQYF. CDR3 nucleotide sequence: TGTGCCAGCAGAGATTGGTCCTACGAGCAGTACTTC.

The chain has TRBV20-1 and TRBJ2-3, with 7 bases identical to TRBD2. CDR3 size: 15 residues. The V gene's germline CDR1 is DFQATT and CDR2 SNEGSKA (reference sequence). J was trimmed by 1 base and V by 0 bases; bases with no gene match: 4. The CDR3 nucleotides are TGCAGTGCTAGAGATTTTCGGGAGGGCACAGATACGCAGTATTTT. It specifies CSARDFREGTDTQYF.

The gene calls are TRBV19 and TRBJ2-3; D is unresolved. Trimming took off 6 bases at V and 9 bases at J, with 10 bases between the two ends. Per the germline V gene, CDR1 is LNHDA and CDR2 is SQIVND (reference sequence). The CDR3 is 11 residues long. The DNA for the CDR3 is TGTGCCAGTAGGTCCGGCGCCACGCAGTATTTT. Its translation is CASRSGATQYF.

This clonotype was observed a few times. The gene calls are TRBV3-1 and TRBJ2-7, with TRBD1 as a possible D gene (6 bases). CDR1 and CDR2 (germline): LGHDT, YNNKEL (reference sequence). There are 11 residues in the CDR3. The V and J ends lost 7 bases and 3 bases respectively, with 7 bases between them. The DNA for the CDR3 is TGTGCCAGCAAGGGGGACTACGAGCAGTACTTC. It specifies CASKGDYEQYF.

This clonotype was seen many times. This chain links TRBV4-1 with TRBJ1-1, with D tentatively TRBD1 (5 bases). V was pared by 0 bases and J by 1 base, with 9 bases between. This CDR3 comprises 15 residues. CDR1 MGHRA and CDR2 YSYEKL come from the germline V gene. The CDR3 loop is CASSQDRGGNTEAFF. Written as DNA, the CDR3 is TGCGCCAGCAGCCAAGATAGGGGCGGGAACACTGAAGCTTTCTTT.

This chain links TRBV28 with TRBJ2-7, with D possibly being TRBD1 (8 bases). Deletions cut 6 bases from V and 4 bases from J, with 19 bases between. The CDR3 consists of 15 residues. The V gene's germline CDR1 is MDHEN and CDR2 SYDVKM. The CDR3 DNA reads TGTGCCAGCAGGAACCACGGACAGGGACTATACGAGCAGTACTTC. Amino acid sequence: CASRNHGQGLYEQYF.

This clonotype was detected only a few times. The rearrangement uses TRBV7-9 and TRBJ2-4; D not certain. The V and J ends lost 2 bases and 3 bases respectively, with 8 bases between them. CDR1 is SEHNR and CDR2 is FQNEAQ in the germline V gene (reference sequence). CDR3 length equals 14 residues. The CDR3 DNA reads as TGTGCCAGCAGCTTACTGTTGGACAAAAACATTCAGTACTTC. It translates to CASSLLLDKNIQYF. The whole variable domain, filled in from reference TRBV7-9 and TRBJ2-4, reads DTGVSQNPRHKITKRGQNVTFRCDPISEHNRLYWYRQTLGQGPEFLTYFQNEAQLEKSRLLSDRFSAERPKGSFSTLEIQRTEQGDSAMYLCASSLLLDKNIQYFGAGTRLSVL.

For the CDR3, the DNA is TGTGCCAGCAGCTTGGTTGGTAGCGGGATCTACCAAGAGACCCAGTACTTC. It encodes CASSLVGSGIYQETQYF. The chain uses TRBV5-4 and TRBJ2-5, with 8 bases that match TRBD2. Trimming at V came to 0 bases and at J to 0 bases, leaving 7 bases not matched to a gene. Germline CDR1 reads SGHNT; CDR2 reads YYREEE (reference sequence). The CDR3 loop spans 17 amino acids.

The V and J genes are TRBV12-3 or TRBV12-4 and TRBJ1-6; D not certain. Trimming pared 3 bases from V and 4 bases from J, leaving 4 bases between. The CDR3 extends over 13 amino acids. The DNA of the CDR3 is TGTGCCAGCAGTTTCACTTATAATTCACCCCTCCACTTT. Translated: CASSFTYNSPLHF.

This clonotype was seen ten or more times. The chain combines TRBV7-2 with TRBJ2-1; no firm D call. Germline assignment: CDR1 SGHTA and CDR2 FQGNSA. Trimming removed 4 bases from V and 9 bases from J, with 13 bases in between. The CDR3 covers 13 residues. CDR3 DNA sequence: TGTGCCAGCAGCTCCTACGGACCGGGTGAGCAGTTCTTC. This encodes CASSSYGPGEQFF.

This clonotype was seen at least ten times. V and J are TRBV28 and TRBJ2-7; D remains unclear. This CDR3 spans 12 amino acids. Trimming shortened V by 3 bases and J by 4 bases, and 7 bases separated the two germline ends. CDR1 and CDR2 from the germline V gene are MDHEN and SYDVKM. The CDR3 region is CASSFLTYEQYF. CDR3 DNA: TGTGCCAGCAGTTTTCTGACTTACGAGCAGTACTTC.

This clonotype was seen at least ten times. This chain uses TRBV2 with TRBJ2-3, with 12 nucleotides matching TRBD1. The V and J ends lost 6 bases and 3 bases, in that order; junction bases with no gene match: 7. CDR3 length equals 16 residues. Per the germline V gene, CDR1 is SNHLY and CDR2 is FYNNEI. For the CDR3, the DNA is TGTGCCAGCAGAGGTGGGACAGGGGGCTGGACAGATACGCAGTATTTT. Encoded protein: CASRGGTGGWTDTQYF.

The J gene is TRBJ2-6, the V gene TRBV6-2 or TRBV6-3, with 10 bases fitting TRBD1. Trimming cost V 2 bases and J 2 bases; bases outside gene matches: 9. The CDR3 consists of 19 residues. Germline V gives CDR1 MNHEY, CDR2 SVGEGT. This CDR3 reads CASSYGRDRGLPGANVLTF. In DNA, the CDR3 is TGTGCCAGCAGTTACGGCCGGGACAGGGGATTACCTGGGGCCAACGTCCTGACTTTC.

The CDR3, as DNA: TGCAGTGCTAGTGCTAGCGGCACAGATACGCAGTATTTT. Protein product: CSASASGTDTQYF. The chain employs TRBV20-1 and TRBJ2-3, with D perhaps TRBD2 (6 bases). The CDR3 runs to 13 residues. Germline V lookup: CDR1 DFQATT, CDR2 SNEGSKA (reference sequence). V lost 3 bases, J lost 1 base, and 8 bases lay in between.

The chain couples TRBV5-1 to TRBJ2-5; D is possibly TRBD1 or TRBD2 (6 bases each). V dropped 1 base and J dropped 4 bases, with 14 bases sitting between them. Germline CDR1 and CDR2: SGHRS and YFSETQ. The CDR3 spans 15 residues. CDR3 loop: CASSLTGAGTETQYF. The CDR3 DNA reads TGCGCCAGCAGCTTGACGGGGGCAGGGACAGAGACCCAGTACTTC.